This T cell receptor beta chain comes out of a study of CD8+ T cells in alopecia areata. RNA extraction and reverse transcription yielded cDNA as sequencing template. Sequenced by immunoSEQ multiplex PCR; TCRdb stores in-frame clones only, minus some. The sample contains 270,000 or so clones, none occurring once; more than 1% lies in the top ten. The V end lost 2 bases, the J end lost 0 bases, and 6 bases lay between the germline ends. CDR3 length: 14 amino acids. Germline V lookup: CDR1 FNHDT, CDR2 SITEND (reference sequence). The sample holds a few counts of this clone. Gene names and germline match the mouse. The CDR3 end falls 4 residues outside the read, so it is completed with the germline J gene. Distinct nucleotide sequences in the sample also encode this CDR3. The pooled cutaneous lymph node cells were sorted using several markers (CD4, CD8alpha, NKG2D, NKG2ACE and others).

This chain connects TRBV19 to TRBJ2-1; D gene unclear. The TCR sequence derives from a C3H/HeJ mouse with alopecia areata. For this mouse line, the MHC haplotype is H2-k. The sample taken for sequencing was CD4+ T cells sorted from a lymph node. CDR3 sequence reads: CASSISNNYAEQFF. CDR3 DNA, as far as it was read: TGTGCCAGCAGTATCAGCAATAACTATGCT.